A selection of T cell receptor beta chains follows, all from one sample in a study of shared clonotypes between healthy human individuals. Here immunoSEQ multiplex PCR was the method, and the copy in TCRdb shows in-frame clones only, minus some. The data contain about 380,000 clones, 96% of them seen just once; the ten biggest clones take up more than 0.3%. Material: memory CD8+ T cells sorted from blood. The receptor set was obtained from a man aged 30 to 39 in good health. The CDR3 runs from the conserved cysteine through the conserved F or W. Each record gives: D gene, V gene, J gene, CDR3 protein, CDR3 DNA. The D gene is left open where the match is weak.

d_gene: TRBD1; v_gene: TRBV10-3; j_gene: TRBJ1-2; CDR3aa: CAIKGTGGGYGYTF; CDR3nt: TGTGCCATCAAAGGGACAGGGGGCGGCTATGGCTACACCTTC
d_gene: -; v_gene: TRBV15; j_gene: TRBJ2-5; CDR3aa: CATSRDVGEEETQYF; CDR3nt: TGTGCCACCAGCAGAGATGTAGGAGAGGAGGAGACCCAGTACTTC
d_gene: TRBD1; v_gene: TRBV11-2; j_gene: TRBJ1-2; CDR3aa: CASSSHQGGQLYYGYTF; CDR3nt: TGTGCCAGCAGCTCTCACCAGGGGGGACAGCTTTACTATGGCTACACCTTC
d_gene: -; v_gene: TRBV27; j_gene: TRBJ2-3; CDR3aa: CASSLILVGGTDTQYF; CDR3nt: TGTGCCAGCAGTTTGATCTTAGTTGGCGGGACAGATACGCAGTATTTT
d_gene: -; v_gene: TRBV19; j_gene: TRBJ2-3; CDR3aa: CASSLRLPDTQYF; CDR3nt: TGTGCCAGTAGTCTCCGGTTGCCAGATACGCAGTATTTT
d_gene: -; v_gene: TRBV10-3; j_gene: TRBJ2-4; CDR3aa: CAIRVAKNIQYF; CDR3nt: TGTGCCATCAGGGTAGCCAAAAACATTCAGTACTTC
d_gene: -; v_gene: TRBV6-5; j_gene: TRBJ1-1; CDR3aa: CASRGRVAEAFF; CDR3nt: TGTGCCAGCAGGGGGCGAGTTGCTGAAGCTTTCTTT
d_gene: -; v_gene: TRBV7-6; j_gene: TRBJ2-1; CDR3aa: CASSLLGSGEQFF; CDR3nt: TGTGCCAGCAGCTTACTGGGGTCGGGTGAGCAGTTCTTC
d_gene: -; v_gene: TRBV4-2; j_gene: TRBJ1-1; CDR3aa: CASSQDPRGNTEAFF; CDR3nt: TGTGCCAGCAGCCAAGACCCGCGTGGGAACACTGAAGCTTTCTTT
d_gene: -; v_gene: TRBV21-1; j_gene: TRBJ2-7; CDR3aa: CASSKGGRAQPPYEQYF; CDR3nt: TGTGCCAGCAGCAAAGGAGGGAGGGCCCAACCTCCCTACGAGCAGTACTTC
d_gene: -; v_gene: TRBV19; j_gene: TRBJ1-1; CDR3aa: CASSIPGNTEAFF; CDR3nt: TGTGCCAGTAGTATACCCGGGAACACTGAAGCTTTCTTT
d_gene: TRBD1; v_gene: TRBV4-1; j_gene: TRBJ2-3; CDR3aa: CASTGGQGADTQYF; CDR3nt: TGCGCCAGCACAGGGGGACAGGGGGCAGATACGCAGTATTTT
d_gene: -; v_gene: TRBV10-3; j_gene: TRBJ1-1; CDR3aa: CANRRGANTEAFF; CDR3nt: TGTGCCAATCGTCGGGGGGCTAACACTGAAGCTTTCTTT
d_gene: -; v_gene: TRBV5-1; j_gene: TRBJ2-7; CDR3aa: CASSGQAPNLEQYF; CDR3nt: TGCGCCAGCAGCGGCCAGGCGCCAAACCTCGAGCAGTACTTC
d_gene: TRBD2; v_gene: TRBV10-3; j_gene: TRBJ2-1; CDR3aa: CAISGGGTSGRIEQFF; CDR3nt: TGTGCCATCAGTGGAGGAGGGACTAGCGGGAGAATTGAGCAGTTCTTC